These 15 T cell receptor beta chains came from one sample sequenced in a study of shared T cell receptors in the human thymus. The protocol was immunoSEQ multiplex PCR, while the TCRdb copy is restricted to in-frame clones and leaves out a portion. The sample carries roughly 560,000 clones, approximately 80% recorded once. These records were also assigned to another study, of human thymus T cells.

Sequencing was performed on thymocytes. These receptors originate from a boy under three years old with a congenital heart defect.

This clone was found a few times. The chain employs TRBV5-4 and TRBJ1-2; D is uncertain. CDR1 and CDR2 (germline): SGHNT, YYREEE (reference sequence). The CDR3 extends over 13 amino acids. The ends were cut back, 2 bases at V and 2 bases at J, with 7 bases in the middle. The CDR3 DNA reads TGTGCCAGCAGCTTTTCGGGAAACTATGGCTACACCTTC. This gives the protein CASSFSGNYGYTF.

In this sample, this clone turned up a few times. This chain connects TRBV4-3 to TRBJ1-1; 7 nucleotides align to TRBD1. CDR3 size: 13 residues. From germline, CDR1 is LGHNA and CDR2 YSLEER. The junction had 3 bases not matched to a gene; V was cut back by 4 bases and J by 4 bases. CDR3 DNA sequence: TGCGCCAGCAGCCTCGACAGGGCCACTGAAGCTTTCTTT. Its translation: CASSLDRATEAFF.

V gene TRBV2 combines with J gene TRBJ2-2; TRBD1 is a possible D gene (6 bases). Germline CDR1 SNHLY, CDR2 FYNNEI. The CDR3 loop spans 17 amino acids. Trimming shortened V by 0 bases and J by 6 bases, and 17 bases separated the two germline ends. DNA for the CDR3: TGTGCCAGCAGTGAAGCCGGGACACCCCACAGCGCCGGGGAGCTGTTTTTT. Encoded protein: CASSEAGTPHSAGELFF.

This clone has just one count. V gene TRBV4-2 combines with J gene TRBJ2-7, with 12 bases lining up with TRBD2. V was pared by 0 bases and J by 4 bases, with 10 bases of the junction left unmatched. Germline V gives CDR1 LGHNA, CDR2 YNFKEQ. The CDR3 sequence is 18 residues long. The CDR3, as DNA: TGTGCCAGCAGCCAAGACTCGGCGCTAGCGGGAGGGTCGTACGAGCAGTACTTC. As protein: CASSQDSALAGGSYEQYF.

The V and J genes are TRBV6-5 and TRBJ1-2; 7 bases map to TRBD1. V was pared by 6 bases and J by 4 bases, with 8 bases of the junction left unmatched. Germline V lookup: CDR1 MNHEY, CDR2 SVGAGI. This CDR3 is 14 amino acids long. CDR3 DNA sequence: TGTGCCAGCAGGCTCACAGGGGCCCCCTATGGCTACACCTTC. Its protein is CASRLTGAPYGYTF.

CDR3 coding DNA: TGTGCCAGCAGCGTATCTGACAGAAACAATGAGCAGTTCTTC. Protein: CASSVSDRNNEQFF. This sequence joins TRBV9 and TRBJ2-1, with TRBD1 as a possible D gene (5 bases). Trimming left V 1 base short and J 5 bases short, with 10 bases between. The CDR3 is 14 amino acids. Germline lookup yields CDR1 SGDLS and CDR2 YYNGEE.

The chain employs TRBV6-4 and TRBJ2-7, with 11 bases lining up with TRBD2. This CDR3 comprises 17 residues. The V gene's germline CDR1 is MRHNA and CDR2 SNTAGT. Trimming at V came to 3 bases and at J to 4 bases, leaving 11 bases not matched to a gene. CDR3 residues: CASSEGPLAGGPYEQYF. The CDR3, as DNA: TGTGCCAGCAGTGAAGGGCCGCTAGCGGGAGGACCGTACGAGCAGTACTTC.

The rearrangement uses TRBV19 and TRBJ2-1; 7 bases map to TRBD2. V shed 3 bases, J shed 1 base, and the junction held 3 bases outside the gene matches. Germline V gene lookup returns CDR1 LNHDA and CDR2 SQIVND (reference sequence). The CDR3 loop spans 15 amino acids. For the CDR3, the DNA is TGTGCCAGTAGTATGGGCGGGAGATCCTACAATGAGCAGTTCTTC. Translated: CASSMGGRSYNEQFF. Complete variable domain (other parts from reference TRBV19 and TRBJ2-1): DGGITQSPKYLFRKEGQNVTLSCEQNLNHDAMYWYRQDPGQGLRLIYYSQIVNDFQKGDIAEGYSVSREKKESFPLTVTSAQKNPTAFYLCASSMGGRSYNEQFFGPGTRLTVL.

This rearrangement joins TRBV4-1 to TRBJ2-5; a weak D match, TRBD2 (6 bases). CDR1 and CDR2 (germline): MGHRA, YSYEKL. V lost 0 bases and J lost 3, with 17 bases in between. The length of the CDR3 is 17 residues. CDR3 DNA: TGCGCCAGCAGCCAAGACTCCGGCGGAGGGGAAGAAGAGACCCAGTACTTC. Translation gives CASSQDSGGGEEETQYF.

This chain links TRBV12-2 with TRBJ2-1; TRBD2, the table's D call, was not compared with the DNA. TRBV12-2 is noted as a pseudogene. The CDR3 has 19 residues. In DNA form, the CDR3 reads TGTGCAAGTCGCTTAGCGGGACTCCGACCAAATAGGATTTACAATGAGCAGTTCTTC. Translating it yields CASRLAGLRPNRIYNEQFF.

This clone was seen more than once but under ten times. V gene TRBV4-2 combines with J gene TRBJ2-2; TRBD2 matches 7 bases. J was trimmed by 4 bases and V by 4 bases; bases with no gene match: 18. The CDR3 loop spans 19 amino acids. The germline CDR1 and CDR2 sequences are LGHNA and YNFKEQ. The CDR3 bases are TGTGCCAGCAGCCCCGTGGTTATAGCCCGGCGGGAGAGCACCGGGGAGCTGTTTTTT. Amino acid sequence: CASSPVVIARRESTGELFF.

The chain carries TRBV30 and TRBJ2-5; tentatively, D is TRBD2 (6 bases). The germline V gene has CDR1 GTSNPN and CDR2 SVGIG (reference sequence). This CDR3 spans 13 amino acids. Trimming removed 0 bases from V and 5 bases from J, with 10 bases in between. The CDR3 DNA follows: TGTGCCTGGAGTGTGGCCCTAGCGGAGACCCAGTACTTC. It encodes CAWSVALAETQYF.

The chain is built from TRBV6-5 and TRBJ2-5; TRBD2 matches at 11 bases. Germline V gene sequence: CDR1 MNHEY, CDR2 SVGAGI. The length of the CDR3 is 16 residues. Trimming at V came to 2 bases and at J to 11 bases, leaving 13 bases not matched to a gene. CDR3 in amino acids: CASSYLGSGTSGLQYF. The DNA of the CDR3 is TGTGCCAGCAGTTACCTCGGATCCGGGACTAGCGGACTACAGTACTTC.

The chain combines TRBV11-2 with TRBJ2-7; possibly TRBD2 for D (6 bases). The CDR3 has 16 residues. Looked up from germline, CDR1 is SGHAT and CDR2 is FQNNGV. V lost 2 bases to trimming and J lost 0 bases, with 14 bases between them. CDR3 in amino acids: CASSLRKRAPSYEQYF. CDR3 in DNA: TGTGCCAGCAGCTTAAGGAAGCGGGCGCCCTCCTACGAGCAGTACTTC.

The chain links TRBV27 to TRBJ1-5; 9 positions agree with TRBD1. This CDR3 spans 14 amino acids. V lost 5 bases, J lost 7 bases, and 6 bases stayed unmatched. CDR1 is MNHEY and CDR2 is SMNVEV in the germline V gene (reference sequence). CDR3 sequence: CASSLSDRGQPQHF. Written as DNA, the CDR3 is TGTGCCAGCAGTCTCTCGGACAGGGGACAGCCCCAGCATTTT.